This T cell receptor beta chain is drawn from a study of glioma-infiltrating T cells after dendritic cell vaccination (dated by TCRdb to 2015 to 2016). Looking at the study overall: Of the approximately 15 glioblastoma patients in the cohort, all drawn from Phase I and II dendritic cell vaccination trials, 9 were newly diagnosed and 6 had recurrent disease. Autologous tumor lysate-pulsed dendritic cell vaccination was administered to the patients between the early 2000s and the early 2010s. The vaccine consisted of monocyte-derived dendritic cells cultured less than 9 days with IL-4 and GM-CSF, then pulsed overnight with autologous tumor lysate. Three intradermal dendritic cell vaccine injections were administered to patients at biweekly intervals in the arm below the axilla. Deep sequencing of TCR beta CDR3 regions was used to quantify tumor-infiltrating lymphocyte content and compare tumor and blood repertoires in dendritic cell-vaccinated glioblastoma patients. Survival after dendritic cell vaccination was correlated with TCR sequencing metrics, such as TIL content and the overlap between tumor and blood repertoires. General study outcomes and caveats: The TCR overlap response model with three groups was called speculative and said to need prospective validation. The cohort was small and heterogeneous, only a few patients had full blood and tumor sets, and even fewer had initial-recurrent tumor pairs. TCR clonality showed no direct relationship with survival, which suggests that a diverse polyclonal response may matter. After dendritic cell vaccination, a higher estimated pretreatment TIL content predicted longer time to progression and overall survival.

The V and J ends are trimmed by 5 bases and 5 bases, leaving 21 bases between them. For CDR1 and CDR2, the germline V gene (reference sequence) lists GTSNPN and SVGIG. Reading from cysteine to phenylalanine, the CDR3 counts 15 amino acids. Left in the record is the CDR3 DNA by itself, 45 bases read in frame from the first base. The immunoSEQ assay amplified TCRB CDR3 regions from approximately 2 micrograms of genomic DNA, or from all available DNA when less than that amount was available. For multiplex PCR, 60 forward primers for TCR V beta segments and 13 reverse primers for J beta segments were used. Synthetic control templates were spiked into each sample at limiting dilution to estimate reads per starting template. Sequencing produced 87 bp reads on the Illumina HiSeq System. In the authors' own workflow: To remove PCR and sequencing errors, closely related sequences were merged with a nearest neighbor algorithm. TCR overlap was measured as the percentage of unique tumor TCR beta sequences also present in the same patient's peripheral blood. TCRdb's version of the immuneACCESS table is confined to in-frame rearrangements and falls short of the full clone set. An unresolved V gene accounts for under half of the shortfall where checked; the remainder is of unknown origin. V, J and clone size derive from that table, while D and trimming were established from the DNA sequence. The sample has roughly 60,000 clones on record, roughly nine tenths of them singletons. Clones ranked in the top ten supply approximately 10% of the sample.

To note about this clone: The antigen it binds to is not known. Per-base quality was not reported, and no clone a single base away is much larger than it.

Interpreted using the paper, the time point label stands for: after dendritic cell vaccination, including at tumor progression/relapse. Patients were selected on the basis of adequate residual fresh-frozen tumor tissue and more than two years of available survival data. None of the glioblastoma patients carried an isocitrate dehydrogenase mutation, although molecular status otherwise varied. PBMC were collected before vaccination, two weeks after the third vaccination, and at tumor progression if progression occurred. Genomic DNA was extracted with the Qiagen DNeasy Blood extraction Kit. The chain employs TRBV30 and TRBJ1-2; the D gene is unclear. The sequence was obtained from a human donor with glioblastoma. Sequencing used blood, obtained after dendritic cell vaccination. CDR3 protein: CAWANKARPGYGYTF. DNA sequence: TGTGCCTGGGCTAACAAGGCACGACCGGGGTATGGCTACACCTTC.